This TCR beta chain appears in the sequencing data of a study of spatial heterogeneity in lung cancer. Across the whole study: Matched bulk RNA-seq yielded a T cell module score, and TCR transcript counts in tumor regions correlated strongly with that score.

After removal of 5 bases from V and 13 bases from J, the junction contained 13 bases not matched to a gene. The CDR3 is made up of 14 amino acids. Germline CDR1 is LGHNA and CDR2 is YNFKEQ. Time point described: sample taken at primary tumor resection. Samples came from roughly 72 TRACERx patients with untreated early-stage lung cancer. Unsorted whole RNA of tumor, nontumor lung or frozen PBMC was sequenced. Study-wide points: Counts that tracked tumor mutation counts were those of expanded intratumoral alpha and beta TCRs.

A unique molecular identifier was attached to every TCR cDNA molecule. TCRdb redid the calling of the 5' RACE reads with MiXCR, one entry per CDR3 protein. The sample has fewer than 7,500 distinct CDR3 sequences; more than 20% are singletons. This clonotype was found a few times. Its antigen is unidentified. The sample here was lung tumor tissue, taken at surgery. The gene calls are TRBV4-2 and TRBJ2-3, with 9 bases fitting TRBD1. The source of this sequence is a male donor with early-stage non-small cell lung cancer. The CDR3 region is CASSNPLTGGHEYF. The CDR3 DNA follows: TGTGCCAGCAGCAACCCCCTGACAGGGGGACATGAGTATTTT.